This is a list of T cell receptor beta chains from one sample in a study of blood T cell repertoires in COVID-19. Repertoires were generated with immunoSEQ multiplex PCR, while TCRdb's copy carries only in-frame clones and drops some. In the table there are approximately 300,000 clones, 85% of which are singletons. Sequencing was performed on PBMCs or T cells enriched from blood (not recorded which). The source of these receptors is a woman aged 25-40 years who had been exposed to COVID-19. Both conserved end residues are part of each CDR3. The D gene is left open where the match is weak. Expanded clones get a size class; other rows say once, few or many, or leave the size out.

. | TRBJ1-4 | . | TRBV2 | CASRVDSFSNEKLFF | TGTGCCAGCAGGGTCGACAGTTTTTCTAATGAAAAACTGTTTTTT
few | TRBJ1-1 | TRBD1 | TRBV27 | CASSRDRAMNTEAFF | TGTGCCAGCAGCCGGGACAGGGCCATGAACACTGAAGCTTTCTTT
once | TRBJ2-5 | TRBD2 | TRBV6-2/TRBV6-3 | CASSNAPRVTGGETQYF | TGTGCCAGCAGTAACGCGCCCCGGGTCACCGGGGGGGAGACCCAGTACTTC
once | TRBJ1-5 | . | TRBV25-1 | CASRGDSNQPQHF | TGTGCCAGCAGAGGGGACTCAAATCAGCCCCAGCATTTT
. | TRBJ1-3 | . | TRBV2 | CASSVKFGAGSSGNTIYF | TGTGCCAGCAGTGTTAAGTTCGGGGCGGGAAGCTCTGGAAACACCATATATTTT
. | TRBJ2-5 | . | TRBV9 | CASSVQGGQETQYF | TGTGCCAGCAGCGTGCAGGGGGGCCAAGAGACCCAGTACTTC
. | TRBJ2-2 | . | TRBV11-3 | CASSLVAGLSTGELFF | TGTGCCAGCAGCTTAGTTGCGGGACTTAGCACCGGGGAGCTGTTTTTT
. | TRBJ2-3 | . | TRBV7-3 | CASSTGSSTPTDTQYF | TGTGCCAGCAGCACCGGGTCCTCCACTCCCACAGATACGCAGTATTTT
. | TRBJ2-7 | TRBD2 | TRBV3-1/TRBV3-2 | CASSQSGRSYEQYF | TGTGCCAGCAGCCAAAGCGGGAGATCCTACGAGCAGTACTTC
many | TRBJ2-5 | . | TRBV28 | CASSPSGQRSETQYF | TGTGCCAGCAGTCCATCCGGACAGAGAAGCGAGACCCAGTACTTC
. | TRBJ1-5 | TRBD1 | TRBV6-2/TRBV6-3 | CASSYTGGYSNQPQHF | TGTGCCAGCAGTTATACAGGGGGGTATAGCAATCAGCCCCAGCATTTT
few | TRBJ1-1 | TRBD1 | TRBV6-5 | CASKQGAGTEAFF | TGTGCCAGCAAACAGGGGGCTGGAACTGAAGCTTTCTTT
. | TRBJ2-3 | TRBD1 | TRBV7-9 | CASSLAGQVDTQYF | TGTGCCAGCAGCTTAGCGGGACAGGTAGATACGCAGTATTTT
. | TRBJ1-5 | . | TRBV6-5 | CATGTKGDSNQPQHF | TGTGCCACCGGAACCAAGGGGGATAGCAATCAGCCCCAGCATTTT
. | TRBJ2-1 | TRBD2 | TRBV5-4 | CASSAGLAEGNEQFF | TGTGCCAGCAGCGCGGGACTAGCGGAAGGCAATGAGCAGTTCTTC
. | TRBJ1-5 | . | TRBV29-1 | CSVADDILQAQHF | TGCAGCGTTGCCGACGACATTCTACAAGCCCAGCATTTT
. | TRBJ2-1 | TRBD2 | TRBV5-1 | CASSLTSGRANEQFF | TGCGCCAGCAGCCTTACTAGCGGGAGGGCGAATGAGCAGTTCTTC
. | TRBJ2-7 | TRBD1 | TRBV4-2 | CASSQNKPGQWIYEQYF | TGTGCCAGCAGCCAAAATAAGCCGGGACAGTGGATCTACGAGCAGTACTTC
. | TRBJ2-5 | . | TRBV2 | CASSLQETQYF | TGTGCCAGCAGTCTCCAAGAGACCCAGTACTTC
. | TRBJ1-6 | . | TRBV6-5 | CASSWSLQNSPLHF | TGTGCCAGCAGCTGGAGTCTGCAGAATTCACCCCTCCACTTT
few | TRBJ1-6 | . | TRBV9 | CASSPRVLNSPLHF | TGTGCCAGCAGCCCCAGGGTGCTTAATTCACCCCTCCACTTT
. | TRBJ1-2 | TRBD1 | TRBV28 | CASSDFSGGYGYTF | TGTGCCAGCAGTGACTTCTCAGGGGGCTATGGCTACACCTTC
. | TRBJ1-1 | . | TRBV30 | CAWSVRRVEAFF | TGTGCCTGGAGTGTACGCCGAGTTGAAGCTTTCTTT
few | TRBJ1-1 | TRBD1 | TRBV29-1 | CSVPTGGYTEAFF | TGCAGCGTCCCGACAGGGGGCTACACTGAAGCTTTCTTT
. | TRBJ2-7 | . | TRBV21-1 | CASRNGQGSYEQYF | TGTGCCAGCAGGAACGGACAGGGCTCCTACGAGCAGTACTTC
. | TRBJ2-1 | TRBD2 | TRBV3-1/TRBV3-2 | CASSPRERGVTEQFF | TGTGCCAGCAGCCCCCGAGAGCGGGGGGTCACTGAGCAGTTCTTC
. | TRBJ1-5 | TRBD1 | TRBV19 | CASSTPEWTGGNQPQHF | TGTGCCAGTAGTACCCCTGAATGGACAGGCGGCAATCAGCCCCAGCATTTT
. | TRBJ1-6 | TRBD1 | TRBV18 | CASSPFFYGTGSDSPLHF | TGTGCCAGCTCACCATTTTTTTACGGGACAGGGTCCGATTCACCCCTCCACTTT
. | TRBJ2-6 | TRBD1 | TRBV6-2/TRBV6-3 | CASSYFQGAGGRSGANVLTF | TGTGCCAGCAGTTACTTTCAGGGGGCCGGGGGAAGGTCTGGGGCCAACGTCCTGACTTTC
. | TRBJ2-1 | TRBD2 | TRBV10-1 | CASSENGLATRPEQFF | TGCGCCAGCAGTGAAAACGGACTAGCAACCCGACCAGAGCAGTTCTTC
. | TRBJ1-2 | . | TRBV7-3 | CASSLRAGDKNGYTF | TGTGCCAGCAGCTTAAGGGCAGGGGATAAGAATGGCTACACCTTC
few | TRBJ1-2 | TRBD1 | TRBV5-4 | CASSPGTGDTYGYTF | TGTGCCAGCAGCCCGGGGACAGGGGATACCTATGGCTACACCTTC
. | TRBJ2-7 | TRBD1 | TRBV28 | CASRRGQGIREQYF | TGTGCCAGCAGAAGGGGGCAGGGGATACGCGAGCAGTACTTC
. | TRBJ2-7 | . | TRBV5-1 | CASSYGYEQYF | TGCGCCAGCAGCTACGGGTACGAGCAGTACTTC
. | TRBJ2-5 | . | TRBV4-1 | CASSQVASETQYF | TGCGCCAGCAGCCAAGTCGCGTCGGAGACCCAGTACTTC
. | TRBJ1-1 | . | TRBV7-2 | CASSLYQGTTEAFF | TGTGCCAGCAGCTTATACCAGGGGACCACTGAAGCTTTCTTT
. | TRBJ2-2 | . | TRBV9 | CASSVQAGELFF | TGTGCCAGCAGCGTCCAGGCCGGGGAGCTGTTTTTT
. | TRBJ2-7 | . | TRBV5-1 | CASSWDGSEQYF | TGCGCCAGCAGCTGGGATGGGAGCGAGCAGTACTTC
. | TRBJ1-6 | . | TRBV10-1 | CASSGMSSYNSPLHF | TGCGCCAGCAGTGGTATGAGCTCCTATAATTCACCCCTCCACTTT
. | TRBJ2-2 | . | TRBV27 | CASRRGTNTGELFF | TGTGCCAGCAGGAGGGGGACGAACACCGGGGAGCTGTTTTTT
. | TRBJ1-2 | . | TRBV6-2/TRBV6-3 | CASSQNPNPRLIYGYTF | TGTGCCAGCAGCCAAAATCCAAACCCAAGACTCATCTATGGCTACACCTTC
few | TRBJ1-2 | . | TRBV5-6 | CASSEEVSGGYTF | TGTGCCAGCAGCGAAGAGGTTTCCGGGGGCTACACCTTC
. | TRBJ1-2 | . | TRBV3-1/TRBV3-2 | CASSQSQGYGYTF | TGTGCCAGCAGCCAATCACAGGGCTATGGCTACACCTTC
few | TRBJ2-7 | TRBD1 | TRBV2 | CASSVQGAEQYF | TGTGCCAGCAGTGTACAGGGGGCCGAGCAGTACTTC
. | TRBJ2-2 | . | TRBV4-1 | CASSQDAGVNTGELFF | TGCGCCAGCAGCCAAGACGCCGGGGTTAACACCGGGGAGCTGTTTTTT
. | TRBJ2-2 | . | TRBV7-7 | CASSPSGADTGELFF | TGTGCTAGCAGCCCCTCAGGGGCTGACACCGGGGAGCTGTTTTTT
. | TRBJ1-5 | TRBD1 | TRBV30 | CAWSPTGAAQPQHF | TGTGCCTGGAGCCCGACAGGGGCCGCGCAGCCCCAGCATTTT
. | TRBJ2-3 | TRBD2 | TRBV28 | CASSSGGGSDTQYF | TGTGCCAGCAGTAGCGGGGGGGGATCAGATACGCAGTATTTT
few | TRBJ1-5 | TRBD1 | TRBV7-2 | CASSLGGQGNQPQHF | TGTGCCAGCAGCTTGGGAGGACAGGGTAATCAGCCCCAGCATTTT
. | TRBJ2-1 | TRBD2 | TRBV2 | CASSLEAGASVNEQFF | TGTGCCAGCAGTCTTGAAGCGGGAGCGTCCGTCAATGAGCAGTTCTTC
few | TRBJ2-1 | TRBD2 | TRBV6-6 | CASSQGLAGGTYNEQFF | TGTGCCAGCAGTCAGGGACTAGCGGGAGGTACCTACAATGAGCAGTTCTTC
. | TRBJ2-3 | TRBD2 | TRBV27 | CASSPTSGSPDTQYF | TGTGCCAGCAGTCCGACTAGCGGGAGCCCAGATACGCAGTATTTT
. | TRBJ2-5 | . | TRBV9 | CASSFYSQETQYF | TGTGCCAGCTCGTTCTATTCCCAAGAGACCCAGTACTTC
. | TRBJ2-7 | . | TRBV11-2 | CASSLGTHYEQYF | TGTGCCAGCAGCTTAGGGACTCACTACGAGCAGTACTTC
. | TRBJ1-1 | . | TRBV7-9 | CASTQADTEAFF | TGTGCCAGCACACAGGCAGACACTGAAGCTTTCTTT
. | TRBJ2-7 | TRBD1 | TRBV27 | CASKGQARHEQYF | TGTGCCAGCAAAGGACAGGCCCGCCACGAGCAGTACTTC